The 18 T cell receptor beta chains given below trace back to one sample, sequenced in a study of shared clonotypes between healthy human individuals. Repertoires were generated with immunoSEQ multiplex PCR, while TCRdb's copy carries only in-frame clones and drops some. The table lists about 480,000 clones, 60% to 80% of them singletons. Sequencing was done on a sample of PBMCs. Receptors were obtained from a woman aged 40 to 50 in good health. Some clones in this sample may be carry-over from other donors' samples.

This clone was found a few times. The chain uses TRBV9 and TRBJ1-1; a possible D gene is TRBD1 (5 bases). In germline, CDR1 is SGDLS, CDR2 YYNGEE. V was pared by 3 bases and J by 7 bases, with 13 bases between. This CDR3 comprises 13 residues. Here the CDR3 reads CASSATRGGEAFF. In DNA, the CDR3 is TGTGCCAGCAGCGCAACCCGCGGGGGTGAAGCTTTCTTT.

This clone was detected only a few times. The chain couples TRBV19 to TRBJ1-5; TRBD1 agrees at 11 bases. CDR1 LNHDA and CDR2 SQIVND come from the germline V gene (reference sequence). V dropped 0 bases and J dropped 0; count of bases not matched to a gene: 4. This CDR3 region has 18 residues. CDR3 sequence reads: CASSIDRTGGYSNQPQHF. In nucleotides, the CDR3 is TGTGCCAGTAGTATAGACCGGACAGGGGGCTATAGCAATCAGCCCCAGCATTTT.

In the case of this clone: One end of the junction is discordant with germline, which a read error may explain. The genes are TRBV7-7 and TRBJ2-2; 7 nucleotides agree with TRBD1. This CDR3 contains 15 residues. Germline assignment: CDR1 SSHAT and CDR2 FNYEAQ (reference sequence). CDR3 in DNA: TGTGCTAGCAGCTTAGGACAGGTGAACACCGGGGAGCTGTTTTTT. This translates into CASSLGQVNTGELFF.

The chain has TRBV5-6 and TRBJ2-5; D is ambiguous. The CDR3 length is 13 residues. The germline V gene encodes CDR1 SGHDT and CDR2 YYEEEE. The V and J ends lost 1 base and 2 bases respectively, with 6 bases between them. The CDR3 is CASSLQRQETQYF. The CDR3, as DNA: TGTGCCAGCAGCTTGCAGCGACAAGAGACCCAGTACTTC.

The rearrangement uses TRBV25-1 and TRBJ2-5; a possible D gene is TRBD2 (5 bases). V was shortened by 6 bases and J by 4 bases, with 21 bases between the two germline ends. This CDR3 has 16 amino acids. CDR1 and CDR2 from the germline V gene are MGHDK and SYGVNS. This chain's CDR3 is CASSVTGKKRAETQYF. As DNA, the CDR3 is TGTGCCAGCAGCGTGACCGGGAAAAAGAGGGCAGAGACCCAGTACTTC.

The chain links TRBV5-4 to TRBJ2-1, with 11 nucleotides matching TRBD2. Trimming cost V 5 bases and J 9 bases; bases outside gene matches: 19. The length of the CDR3 is 18 residues. Germline CDR1 SGHNT, CDR2 YYREEE (reference sequence). CDR3 sequence: CASRPPLNSGRALAEQFF. CDR3 sequence (DNA): TGTGCCAGCAGACCCCCACTTAATAGCGGGAGGGCCCTCGCTGAGCAGTTCTTC.

In regard to this clone: Different DNA sequences within this sample yield the same CDR3. The chain links TRBV7-3 to TRBJ1-3; unclear D gene. This CDR3 comprises 15 residues. Germline CDR1 is SGHTA and CDR2 is FQGTGA. The V end lost 1 base, the J end lost 1 base, and 8 bases lay between the germline ends. The CDR3 DNA reads as TGTGCCAGCAGCTTAAATCGCGGGTCTGGAAACACCATATATTTT. It codes for CASSLNRGSGNTIYF.

The chain recombines TRBV5-4 with TRBJ2-1; the D is unclear. The CDR3 totals 13 residues. The V gene's germline CDR1 is SGHNT and CDR2 YYREEE (reference sequence). Trimming stripped 4 bases from V and 7 bases from J, with 12 bases between. The CDR3 sequence is CASSLDSWNEQFF. The CDR3 DNA follows: TGTGCCAGCAGCCTTGATAGCTGGAATGAGCAGTTCTTC.

This clone was seen more than once but under ten times. The gene calls are TRBV10-1 and TRBJ1-2, with D possibly matching TRBD1 (5 bases). The CDR3 totals 13 residues. Germline V lookup: CDR1 WNHNN, CDR2 SYGVQD (reference sequence). V dropped 5 bases and J dropped 8 bases, with 15 bases sitting between them. CDR3 in DNA: TGCGCCAGCAGTCCCGACAGAGCATTCGGCTACACCTTC. It encodes CASSPDRAFGYTF.

The rearrangement joins TRBV7-7 to TRBJ2-5, with 8 bases matching TRBD1. V shed 0 bases, J shed 5 bases, and the junction held 5 bases outside the gene matches. CDR1 and CDR2 from the germline V gene are SSHAT and FNYEAQ (reference sequence). This CDR3 spans 15 amino acids. CDR3 nucleotides: TGTGCCAGCAGCTTAGCCCCGACAGGGGAGGAGACCCAGTACTTC. This sequence encodes CASSLAPTGEETQYF.

The chain employs TRBV25-1 and TRBJ2-6; D possibly corresponds to TRBD1 (5 bases). Germline V gene sequence: CDR1 MGHDK, CDR2 SYGVNS. There are 17 residues in the CDR3. V lost 7 bases and J lost 0, with 16 bases in between. DNA of the CDR3: TGTGCCAGCACCGCTTGGGCACAGGCCTCTGGGGCCAACGTCCTGACTTTC. This sequence encodes CASTAWAQASGANVLTF.

The chain uses TRBV5-6 and TRBJ2-1, with 7 bases fitting TRBD2. The CDR3 sequence is 15 residues long. Germline V CDR1 and CDR2: SGHDT, YYEEEE. Trimming at V came to 1 base and at J to 4 bases, leaving 5 bases not matched to a gene. CDR3 in amino acids: CASSLWPSGYNEQFF. The CDR3 region has the DNA TGTGCCAGCAGCTTGTGGCCTAGCGGATACAATGAGCAGTTCTTC.

The chain recombines TRBV18 with TRBJ1-1; D is possibly TRBD1 (5 bases). This CDR3 is 16 amino acids long. Germline CDR1 and CDR2: KGHSH and LQKENI. V was shortened by 2 bases and J by 2 bases, with 15 bases between the two germline ends. The CDR3 DNA sequence: TGTGCCAGCTCACCAATTCCGGGACCAATAAACACTGAAGCTTTCTTT. It encodes CASSPIPGPINTEAFF.

This chain joins TRBV6-5 and TRBJ1-2; tentatively, D is TRBD1 (6 bases). With 2 bases removed from V and 3 bases from J, the gap between germline ends came to 10 bases. The CDR3 has 14 residues. Germline V lookup: CDR1 MNHEY, CDR2 SVGAGI. Written as DNA, the CDR3 is TGTGCCAGCAGTTACCTCCCAGGGGACTATGGCTACACCTTC. Amino acids: CASSYLPGDYGYTF.

The V and J genes are TRBV5-6 and TRBJ1-1; no clear D gene. Per the germline V gene, CDR1 is SGHDT and CDR2 is YYEEEE. Trimming left V 4 bases short and J 1 base short, with 8 bases between. CDR3 length: 13 residues. The DNA for the CDR3 is TGTGCCAGCAGCGGAGCACGGAACACTGAAGCTTTCTTT. Encoded protein: CASSGARNTEAFF.

This chain uses TRBV5-8 with TRBJ2-7; a weak D match, TRBD1 (5 bases). Trimming took off 1 base at V and 3 bases at J, with 11 bases between the two ends. The germline V gene has CDR1 SGHTS and CDR2 YDEGEE. The CDR3 length is 14 residues. CDR3 DNA sequence: TGTGCCAGCAGCTTGAAGTTCAGGGACTACGAGCAGTACTTC. It codes for CASSLKFRDYEQYF.

By sample share, this clone is medium-sized. The sample holds other DNA sequences that translate to the same CDR3. V and J are TRBV18 and TRBJ2-7, with D possibly matching TRBD2 (5 bases). V was pared by 3 bases and J by 6 bases, with 12 bases between. CDR1 is KGHSH and CDR2 is LQKENI in the germline V gene. The length of the CDR3 is 13 residues. CDR3 coding DNA: TGTGCCAGCTCACCCGCTCGGACTGGCGAGCAGTACTTC. Encoded protein: CASSPARTGEQYF.

This clone was picked up one time. The chain employs TRBV7-2 and TRBJ2-7; TRBD2 aligns across 10 bases. CDR1 and CDR2 (germline): SGHTA, FQGNSA. J gave up 0 bases and V 4 bases, and 3 bases lay outside the gene matches. CDR3 length equals 15 residues. This CDR3 is CASSWTSGYSYEQYF. The CDR3 DNA reads TGTGCCAGCAGCTGGACTAGCGGTTACTCCTACGAGCAGTACTTC.